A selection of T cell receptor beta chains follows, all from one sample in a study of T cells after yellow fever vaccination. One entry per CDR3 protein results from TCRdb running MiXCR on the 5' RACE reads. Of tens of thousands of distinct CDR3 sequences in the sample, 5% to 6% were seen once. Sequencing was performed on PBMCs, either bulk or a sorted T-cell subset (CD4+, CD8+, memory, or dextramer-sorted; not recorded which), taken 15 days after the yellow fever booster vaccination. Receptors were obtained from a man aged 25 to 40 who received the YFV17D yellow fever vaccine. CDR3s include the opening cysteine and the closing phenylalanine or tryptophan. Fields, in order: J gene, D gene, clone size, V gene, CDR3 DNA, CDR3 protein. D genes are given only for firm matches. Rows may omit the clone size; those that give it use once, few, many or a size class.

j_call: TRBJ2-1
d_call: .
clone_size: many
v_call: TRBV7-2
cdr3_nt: TGTGCCAGCAGCTTAGTGGTCGGCAGCTCCTACAATGAGCAGTTCTTC
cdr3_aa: CASSLVVGSSYNEQFF

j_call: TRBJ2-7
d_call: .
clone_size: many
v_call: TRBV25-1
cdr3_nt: TGTGCCAGCAGTCTAGAGGGGAAGGGTGAAGGCGAGCAGTACTTC
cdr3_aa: CASSLEGKGEGEQYF

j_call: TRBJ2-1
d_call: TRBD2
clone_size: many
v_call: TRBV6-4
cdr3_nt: TGTGCCAGCAGTGACGGGACTAGCGGGAGTGAGCAGTTCTTC
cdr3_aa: CASSDGTSGSEQFF

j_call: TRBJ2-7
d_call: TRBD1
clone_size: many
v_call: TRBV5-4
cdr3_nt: TGTGCCAGCAGCGACCAGACAGGGGCTAAAGAGCAGTACTTC
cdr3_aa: CASSDQTGAKEQYF

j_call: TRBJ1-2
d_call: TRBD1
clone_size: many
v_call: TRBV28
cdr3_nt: TGTGCCAGCAGTGGCGGACAGGGGCCCTATGGCTACACCTTC
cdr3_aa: CASSGGQGPYGYTF

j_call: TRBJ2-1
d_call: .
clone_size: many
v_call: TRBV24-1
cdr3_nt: TGTGCCACCAGAGGGTCCGGGGAGCAGTTCTTC
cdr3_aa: CATRGSGEQFF

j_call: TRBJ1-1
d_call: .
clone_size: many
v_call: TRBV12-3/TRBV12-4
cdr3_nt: TGTGCCAGCAGGATACAGGGTCTGCTCTCTGAAGCTTTCTTT
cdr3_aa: CASRIQGLLSEAFF

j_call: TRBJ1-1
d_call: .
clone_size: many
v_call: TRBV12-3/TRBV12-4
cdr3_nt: TGTGCCAGCAGTTTAGATCTGGGACACCAGAACACTGAAGCTTTCTTT
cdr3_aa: CASSLDLGHQNTEAFF

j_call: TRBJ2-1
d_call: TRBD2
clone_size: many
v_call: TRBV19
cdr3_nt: TGTGCCAGTAGACTAGCGGGGTACAATGAGCAGTTCTTC
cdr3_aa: CASRLAGYNEQFF

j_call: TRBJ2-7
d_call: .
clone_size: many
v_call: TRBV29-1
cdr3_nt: TGCAGCGTTGGTGTAAGCCAGGGGTACGAGCAGTACTTC
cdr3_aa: CSVGVSQGYEQYF

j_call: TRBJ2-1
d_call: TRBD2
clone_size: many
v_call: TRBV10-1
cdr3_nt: TGCGCCAGCAGACCCGGACTAGCGGGAGGCTACAATGAGCAGTTCTTC
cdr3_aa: CASRPGLAGGYNEQFF

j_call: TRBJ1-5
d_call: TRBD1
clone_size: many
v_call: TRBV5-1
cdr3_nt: TGCGCCAGCAGCTTCACAGGGGGTCAGCCCCAGCATTTT
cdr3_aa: CASSFTGGQPQHF

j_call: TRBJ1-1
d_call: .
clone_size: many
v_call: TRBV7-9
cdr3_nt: TGTGCCAGCAGCTCAATCCGGGGGGATAGCACTGAAGCTTTCTTT
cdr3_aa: CASSSIRGDSTEAFF

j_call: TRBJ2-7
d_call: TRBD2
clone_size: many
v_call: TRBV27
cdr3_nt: TGTGCCAGCAGTTTATATGGGGAGGGCCTCTACGAGCAGTACTTC
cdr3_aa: CASSLYGEGLYEQYF

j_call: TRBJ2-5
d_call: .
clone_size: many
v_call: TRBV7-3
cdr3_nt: TGTGCCAGCAGCTTAAAGGCAGGGCCCGAAGAGACCCAGTACTTC
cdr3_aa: CASSLKAGPEETQYF

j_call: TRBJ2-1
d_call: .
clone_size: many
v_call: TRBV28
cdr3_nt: TGTGCCAGCAGTTTTTACAATGAGCAGTTCTTC
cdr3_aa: CASSFYNEQFF

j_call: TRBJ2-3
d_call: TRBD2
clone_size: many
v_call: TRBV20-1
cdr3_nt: TGCAGTGCTAGGATGGCGGGAGGGGAGGCGGGCACAGATACGCAGTATTTT
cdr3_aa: CSARMAGGEAGTDTQYF

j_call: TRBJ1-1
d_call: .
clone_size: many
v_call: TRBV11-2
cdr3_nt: TGTGCCAGCAGCTACTCAGGGGAAGCTTTCTTT
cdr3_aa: CASSYSGEAFF

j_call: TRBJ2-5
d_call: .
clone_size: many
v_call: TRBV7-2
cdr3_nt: TGTGCCAGCAACAGGGGGGGGGCAGAGACCCAGTACTTC
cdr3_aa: CASNRGGAETQYF

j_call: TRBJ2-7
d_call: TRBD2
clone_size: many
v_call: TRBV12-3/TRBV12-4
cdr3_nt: TGTGCCAGCAGGACTAGCGGGAGCCCCTACGAGCAGTACTTC
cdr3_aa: CASRTSGSPYEQYF

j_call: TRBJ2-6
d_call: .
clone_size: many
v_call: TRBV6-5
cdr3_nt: TGTGCCAGCCGGACGGATTACTCTGGGGCCAACGTCCTGACTTTC
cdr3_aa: CASRTDYSGANVLTF

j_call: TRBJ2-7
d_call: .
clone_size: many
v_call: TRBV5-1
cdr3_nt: TGCGCCAGCAGCTTGGAAGGCGAGCAGTACTTC
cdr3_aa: CASSLEGEQYF

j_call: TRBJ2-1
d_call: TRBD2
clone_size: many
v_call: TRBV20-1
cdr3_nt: TGCAGTGCTAGAGTGGCTAGCGGGAGGAGTGAGCAGTTCTTC
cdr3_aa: CSARVASGRSEQFF

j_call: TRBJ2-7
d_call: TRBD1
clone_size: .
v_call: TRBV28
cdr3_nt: TGTGCCAGCGCACAGGGGGCGCGCGAGCAGTACTTC
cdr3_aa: CASAQGAREQYF

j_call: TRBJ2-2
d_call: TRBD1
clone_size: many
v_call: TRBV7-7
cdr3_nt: TGTGCCAGCAGCGCGACCGGGACAGGGTTGACCGGGGAGCTGTTTTTT
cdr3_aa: CASSATGTGLTGELFF

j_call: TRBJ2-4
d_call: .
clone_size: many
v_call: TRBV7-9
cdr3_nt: TGTGCCAGCAGCCCTCAACGGGTAATGGGCAAAAACATTCAGTACTTC
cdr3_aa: CASSPQRVMGKNIQYF

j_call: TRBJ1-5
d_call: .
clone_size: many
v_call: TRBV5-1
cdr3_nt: TGCGCCAGCAGCTTGGACGTAGGGCCATCGCTCAAGCATTTT
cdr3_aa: CASSLDVGPSLKHF

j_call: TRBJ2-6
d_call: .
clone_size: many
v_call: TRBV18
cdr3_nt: TGTGCCAGCAGCCCTTCTGGGGCCAACGTCCTGACTTTC
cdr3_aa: CASSPSGANVLTF

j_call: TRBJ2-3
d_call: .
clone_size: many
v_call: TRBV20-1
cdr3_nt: TGCAGTCCTTATTCCCCCCTATCCACAGATACGCAGTATTTT
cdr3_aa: CSPYSPLSTDTQYF

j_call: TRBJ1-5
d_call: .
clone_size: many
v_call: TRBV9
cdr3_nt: TGTGCCAGCAGCGTAGGGGGAGTGGATCAGCCCCAGCATTTT
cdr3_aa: CASSVGGVDQPQHF

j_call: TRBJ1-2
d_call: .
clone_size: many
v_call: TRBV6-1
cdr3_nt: TGTGCCAGCAGCTCAAACCGGGATCCAAACTATGGCTACACCTTC
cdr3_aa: CASSSNRDPNYGYTF